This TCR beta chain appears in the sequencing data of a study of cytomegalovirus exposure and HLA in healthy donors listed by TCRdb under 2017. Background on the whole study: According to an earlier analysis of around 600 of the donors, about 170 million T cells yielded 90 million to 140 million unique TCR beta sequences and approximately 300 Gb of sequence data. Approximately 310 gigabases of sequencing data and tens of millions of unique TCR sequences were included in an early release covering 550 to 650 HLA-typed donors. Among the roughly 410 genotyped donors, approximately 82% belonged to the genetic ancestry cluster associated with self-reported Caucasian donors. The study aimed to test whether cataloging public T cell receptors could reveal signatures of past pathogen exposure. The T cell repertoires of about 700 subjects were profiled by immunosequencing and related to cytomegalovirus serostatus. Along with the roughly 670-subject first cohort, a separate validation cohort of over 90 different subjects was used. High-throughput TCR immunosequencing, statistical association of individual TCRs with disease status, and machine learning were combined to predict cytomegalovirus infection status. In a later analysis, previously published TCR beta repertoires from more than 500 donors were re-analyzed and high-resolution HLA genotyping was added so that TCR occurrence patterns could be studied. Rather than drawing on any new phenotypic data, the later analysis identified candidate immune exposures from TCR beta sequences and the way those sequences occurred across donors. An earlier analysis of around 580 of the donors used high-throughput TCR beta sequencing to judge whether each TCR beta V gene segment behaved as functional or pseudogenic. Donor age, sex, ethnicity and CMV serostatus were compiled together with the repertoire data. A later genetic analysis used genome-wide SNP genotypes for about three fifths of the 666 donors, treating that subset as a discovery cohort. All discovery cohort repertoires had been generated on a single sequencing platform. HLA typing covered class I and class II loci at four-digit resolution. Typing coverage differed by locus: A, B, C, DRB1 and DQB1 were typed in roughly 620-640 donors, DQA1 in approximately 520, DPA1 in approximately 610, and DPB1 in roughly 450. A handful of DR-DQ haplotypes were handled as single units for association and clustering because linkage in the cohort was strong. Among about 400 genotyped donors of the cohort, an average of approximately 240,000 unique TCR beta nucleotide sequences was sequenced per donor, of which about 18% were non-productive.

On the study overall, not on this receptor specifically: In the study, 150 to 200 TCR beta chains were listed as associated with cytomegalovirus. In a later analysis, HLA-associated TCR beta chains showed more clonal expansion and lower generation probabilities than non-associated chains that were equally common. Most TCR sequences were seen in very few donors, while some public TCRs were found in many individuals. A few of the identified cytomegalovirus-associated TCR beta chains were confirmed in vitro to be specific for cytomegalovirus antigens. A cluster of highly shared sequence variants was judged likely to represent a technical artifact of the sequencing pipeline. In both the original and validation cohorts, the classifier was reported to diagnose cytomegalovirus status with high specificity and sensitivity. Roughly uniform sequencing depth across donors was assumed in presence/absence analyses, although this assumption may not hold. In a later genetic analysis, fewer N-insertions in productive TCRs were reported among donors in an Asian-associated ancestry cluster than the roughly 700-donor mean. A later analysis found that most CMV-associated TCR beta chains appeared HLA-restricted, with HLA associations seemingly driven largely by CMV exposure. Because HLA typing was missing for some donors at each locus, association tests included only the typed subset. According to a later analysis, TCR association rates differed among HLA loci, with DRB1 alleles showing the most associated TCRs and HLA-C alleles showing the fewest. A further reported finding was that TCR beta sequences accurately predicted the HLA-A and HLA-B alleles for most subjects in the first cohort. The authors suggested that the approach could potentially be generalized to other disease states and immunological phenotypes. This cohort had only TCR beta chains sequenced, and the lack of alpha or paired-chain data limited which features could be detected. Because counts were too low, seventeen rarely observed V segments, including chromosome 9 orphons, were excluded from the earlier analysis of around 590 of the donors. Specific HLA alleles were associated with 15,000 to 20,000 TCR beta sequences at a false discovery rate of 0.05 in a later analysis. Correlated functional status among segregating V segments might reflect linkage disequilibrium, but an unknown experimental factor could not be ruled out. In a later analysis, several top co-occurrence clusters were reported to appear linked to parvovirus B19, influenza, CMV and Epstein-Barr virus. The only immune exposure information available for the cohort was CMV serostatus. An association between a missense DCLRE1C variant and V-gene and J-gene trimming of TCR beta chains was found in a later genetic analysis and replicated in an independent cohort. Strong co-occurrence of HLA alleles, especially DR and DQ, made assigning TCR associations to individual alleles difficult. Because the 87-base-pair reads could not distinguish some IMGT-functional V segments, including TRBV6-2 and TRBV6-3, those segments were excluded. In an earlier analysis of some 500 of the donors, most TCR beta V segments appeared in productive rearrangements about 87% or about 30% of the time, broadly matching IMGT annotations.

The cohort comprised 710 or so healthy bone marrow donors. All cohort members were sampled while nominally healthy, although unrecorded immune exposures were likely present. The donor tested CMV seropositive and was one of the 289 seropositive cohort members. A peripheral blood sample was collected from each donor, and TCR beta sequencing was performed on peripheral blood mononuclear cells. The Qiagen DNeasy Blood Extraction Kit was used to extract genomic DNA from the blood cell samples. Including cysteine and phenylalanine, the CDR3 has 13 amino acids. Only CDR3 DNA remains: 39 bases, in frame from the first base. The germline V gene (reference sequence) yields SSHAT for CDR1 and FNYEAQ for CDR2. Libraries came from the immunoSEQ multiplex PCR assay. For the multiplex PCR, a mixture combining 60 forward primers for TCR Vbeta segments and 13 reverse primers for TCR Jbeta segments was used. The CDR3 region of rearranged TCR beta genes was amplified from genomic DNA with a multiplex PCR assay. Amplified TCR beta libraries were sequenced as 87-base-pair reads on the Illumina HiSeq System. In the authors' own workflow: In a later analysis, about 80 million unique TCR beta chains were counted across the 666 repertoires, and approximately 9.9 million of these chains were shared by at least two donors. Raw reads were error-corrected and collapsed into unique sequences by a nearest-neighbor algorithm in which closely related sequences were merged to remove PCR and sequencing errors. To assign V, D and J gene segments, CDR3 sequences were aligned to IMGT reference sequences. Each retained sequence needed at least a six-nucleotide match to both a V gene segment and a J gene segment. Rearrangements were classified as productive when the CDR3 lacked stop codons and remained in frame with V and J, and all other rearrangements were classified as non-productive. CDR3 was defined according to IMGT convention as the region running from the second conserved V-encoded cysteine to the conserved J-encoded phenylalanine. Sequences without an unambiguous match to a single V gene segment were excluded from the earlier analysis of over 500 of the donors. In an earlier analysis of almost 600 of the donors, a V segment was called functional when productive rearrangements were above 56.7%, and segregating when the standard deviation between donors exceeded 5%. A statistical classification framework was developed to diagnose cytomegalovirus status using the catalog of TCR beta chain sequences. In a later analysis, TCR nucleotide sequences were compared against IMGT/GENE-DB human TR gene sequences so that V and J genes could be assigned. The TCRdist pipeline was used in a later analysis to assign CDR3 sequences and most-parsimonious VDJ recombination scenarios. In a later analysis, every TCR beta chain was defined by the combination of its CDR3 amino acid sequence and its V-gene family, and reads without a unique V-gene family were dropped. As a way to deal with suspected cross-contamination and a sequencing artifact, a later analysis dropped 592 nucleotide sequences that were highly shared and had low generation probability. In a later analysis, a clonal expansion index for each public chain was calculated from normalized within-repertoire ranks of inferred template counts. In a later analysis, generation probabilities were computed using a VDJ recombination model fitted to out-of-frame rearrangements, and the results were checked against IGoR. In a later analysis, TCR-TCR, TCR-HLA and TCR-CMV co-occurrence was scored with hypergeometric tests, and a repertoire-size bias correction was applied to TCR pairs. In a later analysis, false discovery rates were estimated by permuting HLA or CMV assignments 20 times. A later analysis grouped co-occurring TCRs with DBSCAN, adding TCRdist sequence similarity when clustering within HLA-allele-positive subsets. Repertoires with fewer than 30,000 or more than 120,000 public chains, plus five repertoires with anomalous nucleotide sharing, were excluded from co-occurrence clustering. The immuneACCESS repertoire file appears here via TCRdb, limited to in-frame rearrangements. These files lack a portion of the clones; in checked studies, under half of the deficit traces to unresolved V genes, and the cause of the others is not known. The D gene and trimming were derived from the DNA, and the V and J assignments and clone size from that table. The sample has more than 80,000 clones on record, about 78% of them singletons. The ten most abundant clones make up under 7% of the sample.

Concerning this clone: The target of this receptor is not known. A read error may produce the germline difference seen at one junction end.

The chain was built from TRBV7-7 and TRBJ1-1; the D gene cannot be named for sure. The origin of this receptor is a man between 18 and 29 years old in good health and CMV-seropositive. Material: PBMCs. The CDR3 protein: CASSLNSDTEAFF. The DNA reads TGTGCTAGCAGCTTAAACAGTGACACTGAAGCTTTCTTT.